The clone carrying this T cell receptor (beta chain) was counted a few times. Its matching antigen is unknown. The sample comes from a study of early T cells in non-severe SARS-CoV-2 infection. Study-level findings and limits: Private and CD4 specificities were missed by VDJdb matching, which favored anti-spike CD8 responses.

Molecules of cDNA were individually given unique molecular identifiers that were attached to them. TCRdb reanalysed the 5' RACE reads using MiXCR and keeps one entry per CDR3 protein. The table has fewer than 65,000 distinct CDR3 sequences, approximately 9.7% seen once. V lost 6 bases and J lost 7, with 22 bases in between. Germline-derived CDR1 and CDR2 are MNHNY and SVGAGI (reference sequence). CDR3 length: 15 residues. V is TRBV6-6 and J is TRBJ2-7; tentative D call: TRBD2 (6 bases). This TCR came from an adult who was a healthcare worker with PCR-confirmed SARS-CoV-2 infection or an uninfected control (not recorded which). The sample consisted of whole blood. CDR3 DNA: TGTGCCAGCAGAAGGGACTCCTCGTTGTGGTCGGAGCAGTACTTC. It specifies CASRRDSSLWSEQYF.